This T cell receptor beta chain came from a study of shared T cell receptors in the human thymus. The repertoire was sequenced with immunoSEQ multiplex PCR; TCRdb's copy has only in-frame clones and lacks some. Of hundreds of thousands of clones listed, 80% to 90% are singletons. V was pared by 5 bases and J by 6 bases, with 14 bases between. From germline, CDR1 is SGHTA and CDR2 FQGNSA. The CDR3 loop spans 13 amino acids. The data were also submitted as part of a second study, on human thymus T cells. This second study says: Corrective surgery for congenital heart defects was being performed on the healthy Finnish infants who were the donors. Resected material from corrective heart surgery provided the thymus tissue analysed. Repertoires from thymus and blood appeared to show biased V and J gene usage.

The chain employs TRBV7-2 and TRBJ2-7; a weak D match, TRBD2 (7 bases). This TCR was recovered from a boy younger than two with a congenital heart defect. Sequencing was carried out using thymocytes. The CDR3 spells CASSQVGGPEQYF. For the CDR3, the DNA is TGTGCCAGCAGCCAAGTCGGGGGGCCCGAGCAGTACTTC.